What follows is one T cell receptor beta chain and its context. This specimen belongs to a study of blood T cell repertoires in COVID-19. Deletions cut 6 bases from V and 8 bases from J, with 8 bases between. This CDR3 contains 11 residues. Germline V gene lookup returns CDR1 MNHEY and CDR2 SVGAGI. Some clones are missing from TCRdb's copy, which holds only in-frame ones; the method was immunoSEQ multiplex PCR. The table records fewer than 300,000 clones, under 90% of them present only once. Specimen: peripheral blood. J is TRBJ2-1 and V is TRBV6-5; D might be TRBD2 (5 bases). The sequence was collected from a woman aged 45-60 years who had recovered from COVID-19. For the CDR3, the DNA is TGTGCCAGCAGAGCCGGGGATGAGCAGTTCTTC. It translates to CASRAGDEQFF.